These T cell receptor beta chains were read from a single sample in a study of identical twins. TCRdb ran MiXCR on the 5' RACE reads and lists one entry per CDR3 protein. Here the sample spans approximately 470,000 distinct CDR3 sequences, more than 13% being singletons. These sequences were also reported in another study, on yellow fever vaccine responses in identical twins.

The specimen was CD4+ T cells sorted from blood. These TCRs come from a woman between 18 and 29 years old in good health. Each CDR3 is given with its conserved first and last residue. A D gene is named only where the DNA matches it firmly. Size values are once, few and many counts, or a class for expanded clones, and some rows have none.

J | V | D | length | size | CDR3 | DNA
TRBJ2-4 | TRBV12-3/TRBV12-4 | TRBD1 | 18 | once | CASSGDRGHSLAKNIQYF | TGTGCCAGCAGTGGGGACAGGGGGCATTCCTTAGCCAAAAACATTCAGTACTTC
TRBJ2-5 | TRBV19 | TRBD1 | 13 | . | CASSIERGRAQYF | TGTGCCAGTAGTATTGAAAGGGGGCGGGCCCAGTACTTC
TRBJ1-1 | TRBV7-2 | . | 13 | few | CASRDSRGTEAFF | TGTGCCAGCAGGGATAGCAGGGGCACTGAAGCTTTCTTT
TRBJ1-1 | TRBV7-9 | . | 15 | few | CASSPIRRGNTEAFF | TGTGCCAGCAGCCCCATCCGACGGGGGAACACTGAAGCTTTCTTT
TRBJ2-7 | TRBV2 | . | 14 | few | CASSEAGALGEQYF | TGTGCCAGCAGTGAAGCGGGAGCGTTGGGCGAGCAGTACTTC
TRBJ2-7 | TRBV3-1 | . | 15 | few | CASSQNPGGSYEQYF | TGTGCCAGCAGCCAAAACCCTGGGGGGTCCTACGAGCAGTACTTC
TRBJ2-5 | TRBV29-1 | TRBD2 | 16 | many | CSVDSRGTSGAQTQYF | TGCAGCGTTGATTCGAGAGGGACTAGCGGGGCTCAGACCCAGTACTTC
TRBJ2-7 | TRBV3-1 | . | 14 | few | CASSQERAYYEQYF | TGTGCCAGCAGCCAAGAGAGAGCGTACTACGAGCAGTACTTC
TRBJ1-1 | TRBV28 | . | 11 | . | CASGQTTEAFF | TGTGCCAGCGGACAGACGACTGAAGCTTTCTTT
TRBJ2-3 | TRBV10-3 | . | 16 | . | CAISERGTARTDTQYF | TGTGCCATCAGTGAGCGGGGGACGGCGCGCACAGATACGCAGTATTTT
TRBJ1-2 | TRBV29-1 | TRBD1 | 15 | few | CSVVYGQGANYGYTF | TGCAGCGTTGTTTATGGACAGGGGGCTAACTATGGCTACACCTTC
TRBJ2-3 | TRBV20-1 | . | 13 | . | CSAREVNTDTQYF | TGCAGTGCTAGAGAGGTTAACACAGATACGCAGTATTTT
TRBJ2-1 | TRBV20-1 | . | 13 | . | CRPINNSYNEQFF | TGCAGGCCGATAAACAACTCCTACAATGAGCAGTTCTTC
TRBJ2-5 | TRBV4-3 | . | 15 | many | CASSQSSATYETQYF | TGCGCCAGCAGCCAATCTTCCGCGACATATGAGACCCAGTACTTC
TRBJ2-1 | TRBV6-1 | TRBD2 | 15 | few | CASLSGGSSYNEQFF | TGTGCCAGCCTTTCGGGGGGGAGCTCCTACAATGAGCAGTTCTTC
TRBJ2-7 | TRBV5-5 | . | 15 | . | CASSLSPAGTYEQYF | TGTGCCAGCAGCTTGTCTCCCGCAGGGACCTACGAGCAGTACTTC
TRBJ1-6 | TRBV18 | . | 14 | . | CASSPAGVNSPLHF | TGTGCCAGCTCACCAGCCGGGGTTAATTCACCCCTCCACTTT
TRBJ2-4 | TRBV20-1 | TRBD1 | 13 | . | CSAPRDRGNIQYF | TGCAGTGCCCCCCGGGACAGGGGAAACATTCAGTACTTC
TRBJ2-1 | TRBV5-6 | . | 13 | many | CASSLGRSVEQFF | TGTGCCAGCAGCTTGGGAAGGAGCGTTGAGCAGTTCTTC
TRBJ2-3 | TRBV4-2 | . | 18 | . | CVSSQTPVLANQGDTQYF | TGTGTCAGCAGCCAAACCCCGGTGCTAGCGAATCAAGGGGATACGCAGTATTTT
TRBJ2-3 | TRBV5-4 | . | 14 | few | CASSTFGTADTQYF | TGTGCCAGCAGCACCTTTGGGACCGCAGATACGCAGTATTTT
TRBJ2-3 | TRBV27 | TRBD2 | 19 | . | CASRITPRQRGDPTDTQYF | TGTGCCAGCAGAATCACCCCTCGGCAGCGGGGGGACCCCACAGATACGCAGTATTTT
TRBJ2-7 | TRBV3-1 | . | 13 | few | CASSQQLSYEQYF | TGTGCCAGCAGCCAACAGTTATCCTACGAGCAGTACTTC
TRBJ1-5 | TRBV28 | . | 14 | few | CASSPGRGNQPQHF | TGTGCCAGCAGCCCCGGCAGGGGCAATCAGCCCCAGCATTTT
TRBJ2-4 | TRBV20-1 | . | 15 | . | CSARAPGFSKNIQYF | TGCAGTGCTAGAGCCCCCGGGTTCTCTAAAAACATTCAGTACTTC
TRBJ2-7 | TRBV2 | . | 10 | few | CASTWVEQYF | TGTGCCAGCACGTGGGTCGAGCAGTACTTC
TRBJ2-6 | TRBV5-5 | . | 15 | few | CASSPYLTGANVLTF | TGTGCCAGCAGCCCCTATCTCACTGGGGCCAACGTCCTGACTTTC
TRBJ2-6 | TRBV4-2 | TRBD2 | 19 | . | CASSGLAGARWSGANVLTF | TGTGCCAGCAGCGGGTTAGCGGGGGCCCGTTGGTCTGGGGCCAACGTCCTGACTTTC
TRBJ2-1 | TRBV20-1 | TRBD2 | 16 | . | CSAPGLAGGPHNEQFF | TGCAGTGCCCCGGGACTAGCGGGAGGGCCCCACAATGAGCAGTTCTTC
TRBJ2-5 | TRBV10-3 | TRBD2 | 15 | . | CAISGAGGPQETQYF | TGTGCCATCAGTGGGGCGGGGGGCCCCCAAGAGACCCAGTACTTC
TRBJ2-5 | TRBV8-2 | . | 13 | . | CARSVGLLGTQYF | TGTGCCAGGAGCGTCGGGCTCCTCGGGACCCAGTACTTC
TRBJ1-2 | TRBV20-1 | . | 13 | . | CSARLPAMTGYTF | TGCAGTGCTAGACTTCCCGCCATGACCGGGTACACCTTC
TRBJ2-7 | TRBV5-5 | TRBD1 | 15 | . | CASSPKGQGRYEQYF | TGTGCCAGCAGCCCGAAGGGACAGGGGAGATACGAGCAGTACTTC
TRBJ2-4 | TRBV20-1 | TRBD2 | 17 | few | CSARGGTTKLAKNIQYF | TGCAGTGCTAGAGGGGGGACTACCAAGCTAGCCAAAAACATTCAGTACTTC
TRBJ2-7 | TRBV28 | . | 13 | . | CASRGTGRNEQYF | TGTGCCAGCAGAGGGACCGGGCGGAACGAGCAGTACTTC
TRBJ2-1 | TRBV6-2/TRBV6-3 | TRBD2 | 16 | few | CASSARLAGEHNEQFF | TGTGCCAGCAGTGCCCGACTAGCGGGAGAGCACAATGAGCAGTTCTTC
TRBJ2-3 | TRBV5-4 | TRBD1 | 14 | few | CASRGQASTDTQYF | TGTGCCAGCAGGGGACAGGCGAGCACAGATACGCAGTATTTT
TRBJ2-5 | TRBV18 | . | 17 | . | CASSPPSRQKRGETQYF | TGTGCCAGCTCACCACCATCCCGACAGAAAAGAGGAGAGACCCAGTACTTC
TRBJ2-1 | TRBV20-1 | TRBD2 | 15 | . | CSARLAGLIYNEQFF | TGCAGTGCCCGACTAGCGGGACTTATTTACAATGAGCAGTTCTTC
TRBJ2-3 | TRBV7-2 | TRBD2 | 16 | many | CASSLSPLAGTDTQYF | TGTGCCAGCAGCTTATCCCCCCTAGCGGGGACAGATACGCAGTATTTT
TRBJ2-5 | TRBV29-1 | TRBD1 | 12 | many | CSVGDRAETQYF | TGCAGCGTTGGGGACAGGGCGGAGACCCAGTACTTC
TRBJ1-4 | TRBV5-1 | . | 15 | . | CASSLDGLGNEKLFF | TGCGCCAGCAGCTTGGATGGCTTGGGTAATGAAAAACTGTTTTTT
TRBJ2-3 | TRBV11-2 | TRBD2 | 16 | . | CASSFVGGGSTDTQYF | TGTGCCAGCAGCTTTGTTGGCGGGGGGAGCACAGATACGCAGTATTTT
TRBJ2-2 | TRBV5-1 | . | 14 | many | CASSLEGGSGELFF | TGCGCCAGCAGCTTGGAAGGAGGGTCCGGGGAGCTGTTTTTT
TRBJ2-7 | TRBV28 | . | 15 | few | CASSPLPPGGNEQYF | TGTGCCAGCAGTCCTCTTCCGCCGGGTGGGAATGAGCAGTACTTC
TRBJ2-3 | TRBV10-3 | TRBD2 | 16 | many | CAISRFTSGGANTQYF | TGTGCCATCAGTAGATTTACTAGCGGAGGAGCCAATACGCAGTATTTT
TRBJ2-1 | TRBV20-1 | TRBD2 | 15 | . | CSAREMRGASNEQFF | TGCAGTGCTAGAGAGATGCGGGGGGCCAGCAATGAGCAGTTCTTC
TRBJ2-5 | TRBV6-5 | . | 15 | few | CASSYVGGSQETQYF | TGTGCCAGCAGTTACGTGGGGGGCTCCCAAGAGACCCAGTACTTC
TRBJ2-1 | TRBV20-1 | TRBD2 | 19 | . | CSARVSGTSGSISYNEQFF | TGCAGTGCTAGAGTATCCGGGACTAGCGGGAGTATCTCCTACAATGAGCAGTTCTTC
TRBJ1-5 | TRBV28 | . | 16 | few | CASNTRRTVSNQPQHF | TGTGCCAGCAATACGAGGCGGACAGTTAGCAATCAGCCCCAGCATTTT
TRBJ2-5 | TRBV2 | . | 11 | . | CASRTGLGQYF | TGTGCCAGCAGGACAGGTCTGGGCCAGTACTTC
TRBJ2-3 | TRBV18 | TRBD2 | 15 | . | CASSPGLYSTDTQYF | TGTGCCAGCTCACCGGGACTATACAGCACAGATACGCAGTATTTT
TRBJ2-1 | TRBV7-2 | . | 16 | . | CASSWPGHRAYNEQFF | TGTGCCAGCAGCTGGCCGGGACACAGGGCCTACAATGAGCAGTTCTTC
TRBJ2-1 | TRBV20-1 | TRBD2 | 13 | . | CSAVAGGLNEQFF | TGCAGTGCTGTAGCGGGAGGGCTCAATGAGCAGTTCTTC
TRBJ2-3 | TRBV7-9 | . | 16 | . | CASSRPQGRGTDTQYF | TGTGCCAGCAGCCGGCCACAGGGCCGGGGCACAGATACGCAGTATTTT
TRBJ2-3 | TRBV20-1 | . | 14 | few | CSARRPWLSDTQYF | TGCAGTGCTAGACGGCCCTGGCTCTCAGATACGCAGTATTTT
TRBJ2-2 | TRBV12-5 | . | 17 | . | CASGLVLSGTVPGELFF | TGTGCTAGTGGTTTGGTACTTTCCGGGACGGTTCCCGGGGAGCTGTTTTTT